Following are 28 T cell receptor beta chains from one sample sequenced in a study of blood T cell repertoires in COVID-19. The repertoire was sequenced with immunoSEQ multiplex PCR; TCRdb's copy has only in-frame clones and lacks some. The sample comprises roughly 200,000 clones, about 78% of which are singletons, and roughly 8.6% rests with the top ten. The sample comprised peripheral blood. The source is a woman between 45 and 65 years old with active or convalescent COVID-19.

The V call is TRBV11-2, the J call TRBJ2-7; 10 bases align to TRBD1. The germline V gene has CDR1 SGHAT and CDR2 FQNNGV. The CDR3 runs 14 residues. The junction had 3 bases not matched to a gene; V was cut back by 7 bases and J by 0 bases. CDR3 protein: CASTGTGASYEQYF. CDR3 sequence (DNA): TGTGCCAGCACCGGGACAGGGGCCTCCTACGAGCAGTACTTC.

This chain's CDR3 is CASSPGTGVEQYF. The CDR3 DNA is TGTGCCAGCTCACCCGGGACAGGGGTTGAGCAGTACTTC. The chain recombines TRBV18 with TRBJ2-7, with 10 bases that match TRBD1. Looked up from germline, CDR1 is KGHSH and CDR2 is LQKENI. Trimming removed 3 bases from V and 7 bases from J; junction bases left unmatched: 3. This CDR3 is built from 13 residues. The complete variable domain, with remaining parts taken from reference TRBV18 and TRBJ2-7, reads NAGVMQNPRHLVRRRGQEARLRCSPMKGHSHVYWYRQLPEEGLKFMVYLQKENIIDESGMPKERFSAEFPKEGPSILRIQQVVRGDSAAYFCASSPGTGVEQYFGPGTRLTVT.

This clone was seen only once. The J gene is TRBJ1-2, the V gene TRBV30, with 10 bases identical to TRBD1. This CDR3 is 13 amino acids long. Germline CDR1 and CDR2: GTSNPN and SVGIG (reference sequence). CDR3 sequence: CAKRDRGNYGYTF. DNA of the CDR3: TGTGCGAAGAGGGACAGGGGAAACTATGGCTACACCTTC.

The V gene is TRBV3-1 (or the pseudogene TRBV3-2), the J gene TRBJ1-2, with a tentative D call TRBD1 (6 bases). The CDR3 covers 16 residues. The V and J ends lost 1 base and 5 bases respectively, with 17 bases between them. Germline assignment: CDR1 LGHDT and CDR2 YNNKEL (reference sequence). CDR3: CASSQGVPGGGYGYTF. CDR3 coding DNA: TGTGCCAGCAGCCAAGGGGTCCCGGGGGGCGGATATGGCTACACCTTC.

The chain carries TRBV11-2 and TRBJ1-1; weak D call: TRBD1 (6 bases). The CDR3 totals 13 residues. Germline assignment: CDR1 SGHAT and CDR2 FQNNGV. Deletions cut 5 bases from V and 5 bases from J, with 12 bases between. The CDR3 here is CASSEQGRTEAFF. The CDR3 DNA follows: TGTGCCAGCAGCGAACAGGGAAGGACTGAAGCTTTCTTT.

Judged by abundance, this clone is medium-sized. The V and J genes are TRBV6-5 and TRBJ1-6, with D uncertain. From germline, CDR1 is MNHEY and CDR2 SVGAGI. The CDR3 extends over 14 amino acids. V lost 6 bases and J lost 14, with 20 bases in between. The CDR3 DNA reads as TGTGCCAGCAGCGCGGGAGCCTTTGAGTCAGCCCTCCACTTT. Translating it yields CASSAGAFESALHF.

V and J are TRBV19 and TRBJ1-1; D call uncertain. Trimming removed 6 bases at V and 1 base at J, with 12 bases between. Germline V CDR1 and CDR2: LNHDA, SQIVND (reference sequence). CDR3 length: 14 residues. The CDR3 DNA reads TGTGCCAGTAGGGTGGGTTCTAGGAACACTGAAGCTTTCTTT. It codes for CASRVGSRNTEAFF.

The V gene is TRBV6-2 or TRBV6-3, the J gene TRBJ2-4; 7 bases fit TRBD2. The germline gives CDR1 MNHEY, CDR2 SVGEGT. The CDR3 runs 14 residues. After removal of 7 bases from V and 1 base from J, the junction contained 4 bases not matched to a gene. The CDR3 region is CASNPGGAKNIQYF. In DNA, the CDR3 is TGTGCCAGCAACCCCGGGGGGGCCAAAAACATTCAGTACTTC.

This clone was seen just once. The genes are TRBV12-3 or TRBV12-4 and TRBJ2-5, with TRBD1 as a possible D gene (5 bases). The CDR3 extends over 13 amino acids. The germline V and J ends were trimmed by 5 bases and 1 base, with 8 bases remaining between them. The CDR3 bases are TGTGCCAGCAGTCGACAGCCCCAAGAGACCCAGTACTTC. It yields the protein CASSRQPQETQYF.

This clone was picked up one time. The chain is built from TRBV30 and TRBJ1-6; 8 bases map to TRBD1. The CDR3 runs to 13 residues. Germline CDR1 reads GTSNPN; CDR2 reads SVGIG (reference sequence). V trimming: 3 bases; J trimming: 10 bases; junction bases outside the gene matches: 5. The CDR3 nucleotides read TGTGCCTGGAGGACAGGGGAGGGGTCACCCCTCCACTTT. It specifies CAWRTGEGSPLHF.

This CDR3 reads CASGQEGQPNYGYTF. The CDR3 DNA reads TGTGCTAGTGGGCAAGAGGGACAGCCGAACTATGGCTACACCTTC. V usage is TRBV12-5 and J usage is TRBJ1-2; TRBD1 agrees at 7 bases. With 6 bases clipped from V and 2 bases from J, the junction kept 9 bases outside the gene matches. CDR1 LGHNT and CDR2 FRNRAP come from the germline V gene. The CDR3 sequence is 15 residues long.

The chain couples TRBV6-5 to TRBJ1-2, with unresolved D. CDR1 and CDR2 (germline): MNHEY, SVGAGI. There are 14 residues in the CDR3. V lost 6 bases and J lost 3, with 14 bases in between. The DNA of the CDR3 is TGTGCCAGCAGCTACGGGGAGGACTACTATGGCTACACCTTC. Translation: CASSYGEDYYGYTF.

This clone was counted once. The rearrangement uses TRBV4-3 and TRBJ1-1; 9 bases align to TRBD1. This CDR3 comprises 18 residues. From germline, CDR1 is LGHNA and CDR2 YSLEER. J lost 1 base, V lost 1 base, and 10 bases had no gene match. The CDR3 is CASSQAQNRGRGNTEAFF. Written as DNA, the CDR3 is TGCGCCAGCAGCCAAGCCCAGAACAGGGGGCGTGGGAACACTGAAGCTTTCTTT.

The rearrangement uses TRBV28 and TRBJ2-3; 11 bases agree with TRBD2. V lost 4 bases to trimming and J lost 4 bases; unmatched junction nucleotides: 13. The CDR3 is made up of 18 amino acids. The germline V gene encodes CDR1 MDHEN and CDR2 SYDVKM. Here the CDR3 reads CASSSRGIAGGTADTQYF. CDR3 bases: TGTGCCAGCAGTTCCCGTGGGATAGCGGGAGGGACCGCAGATACGCAGTATTTT.

DNA of the CDR3: TGTGCCAGTAGTATGGGACAGAACTCTGGAAACACCATATATTTT. It translates to CASSMGQNSGNTIYF. The gene calls are TRBV19 and TRBJ1-3, with TRBD1 identical over 7 bases. V shed 3 bases and J 0 bases; nucleotides not matched to a gene: 2. Germline assignment: CDR1 LNHDA and CDR2 SQIVND (reference sequence). CDR3 length: 15 residues.

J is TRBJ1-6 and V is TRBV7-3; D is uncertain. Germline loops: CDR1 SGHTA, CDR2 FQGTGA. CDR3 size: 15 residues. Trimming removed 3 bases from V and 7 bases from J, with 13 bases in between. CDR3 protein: CASSFGGDGNSPLHF. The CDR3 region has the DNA TGTGCCAGCAGCTTTGGCGGGGATGGGAATTCACCCCTCCACTTT.

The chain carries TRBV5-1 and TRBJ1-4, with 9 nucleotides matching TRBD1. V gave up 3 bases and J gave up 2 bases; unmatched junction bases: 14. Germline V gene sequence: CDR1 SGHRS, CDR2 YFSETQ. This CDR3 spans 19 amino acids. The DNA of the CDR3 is TGCGCCAGCAGCTACAGCGCCCCGGGACAGGGAGTCACTAATGAAAAACTGTTTTTT. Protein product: CASSYSAPGQGVTNEKLFF.

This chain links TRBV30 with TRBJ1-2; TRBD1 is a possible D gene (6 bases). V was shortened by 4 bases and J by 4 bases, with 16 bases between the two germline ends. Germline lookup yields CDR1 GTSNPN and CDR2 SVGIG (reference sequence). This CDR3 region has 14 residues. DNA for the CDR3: TGTGCCTGGACCGAAACAACAGGGAGCTATGGCTACACCTTC. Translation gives CAWTETTGSYGYTF.

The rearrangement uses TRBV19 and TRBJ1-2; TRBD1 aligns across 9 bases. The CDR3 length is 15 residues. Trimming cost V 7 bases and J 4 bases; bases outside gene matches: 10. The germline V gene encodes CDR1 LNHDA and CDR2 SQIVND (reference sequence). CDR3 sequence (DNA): TGTGCCAGTACCCAACCCGGACAGGGGAGCTATGGCTACACCTTC. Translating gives CASTQPGQGSYGYTF.

The CDR3 loop reads CASKGQIKNEQFF. For the CDR3, the DNA is TGTGCCAGCAAGGGACAGATAAAAAATGAGCAGTTCTTC. V gene TRBV2 combines with J gene TRBJ2-1; TRBD1 agrees at 7 bases. CDR1 and CDR2 from the germline V gene are SNHLY and FYNNEI. The CDR3 consists of 13 residues. V was clipped by 7 bases and J by 7 bases; unmatched bases: 7. Combining the CDR3 with reference TRBV2 and TRBJ2-1 gives the whole variable domain EPEVTQTPSHQVTQMGQEVILRCVPISNHLYFYWYRQILGQKVEFLVSFYNNEISEKSEIFDDQFSVERPDGSNFTLKIRSTKLEDSAMYFCASKGQIKNEQFFGPGTRLTVL.

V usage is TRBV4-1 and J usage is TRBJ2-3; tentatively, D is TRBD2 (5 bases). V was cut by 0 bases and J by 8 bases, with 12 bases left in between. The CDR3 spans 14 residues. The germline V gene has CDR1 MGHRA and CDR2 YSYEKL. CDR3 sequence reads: CASSQDGGLSTQYF. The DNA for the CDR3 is TGCGCCAGCAGCCAAGATGGCGGGTTAAGTACGCAGTATTTT.

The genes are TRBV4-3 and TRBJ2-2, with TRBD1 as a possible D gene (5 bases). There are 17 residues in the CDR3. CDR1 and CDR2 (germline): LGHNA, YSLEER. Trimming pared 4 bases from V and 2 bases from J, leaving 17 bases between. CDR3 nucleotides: TGCGCCAGCAGCCCGACTTTGGCAGGGCCTAACACCGGGGAGCTGTTTTTT. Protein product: CASSPTLAGPNTGELFF.

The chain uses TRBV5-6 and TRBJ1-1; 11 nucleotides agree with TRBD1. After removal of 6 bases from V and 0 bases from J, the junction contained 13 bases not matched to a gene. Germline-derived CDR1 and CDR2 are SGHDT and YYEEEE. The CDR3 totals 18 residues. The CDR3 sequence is CASKTYGTGGTMNTEAFF. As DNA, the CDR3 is TGTGCCAGCAAAACCTACGGGACAGGGGGGACCATGAACACTGAAGCTTTCTTT.

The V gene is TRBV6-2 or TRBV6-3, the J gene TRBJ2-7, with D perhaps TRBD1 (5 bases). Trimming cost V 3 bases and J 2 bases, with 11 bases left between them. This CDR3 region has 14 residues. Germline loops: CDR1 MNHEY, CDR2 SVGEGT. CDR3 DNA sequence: TGTGCCAGCAGTTATGAGGCAGGGCCCTACGAGCAGTACTTC. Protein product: CASSYEAGPYEQYF.

The CDR3 protein is CASSLTYNYGYTF. CDR3 bases: TGTGCCAGCAGCCTGACATATAACTATGGCTACACCTTC. The genes are TRBV6-5 and TRBJ1-2, with D hard to call. This CDR3 comprises 13 residues. Deletions cut 6 bases from V and 1 base from J, with 9 bases between. The germline V gene encodes CDR1 MNHEY and CDR2 SVGAGI.

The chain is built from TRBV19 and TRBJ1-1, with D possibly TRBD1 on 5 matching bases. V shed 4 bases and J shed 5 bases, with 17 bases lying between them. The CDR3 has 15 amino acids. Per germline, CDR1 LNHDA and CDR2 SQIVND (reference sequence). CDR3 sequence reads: CASSTTEGVRTEAFF. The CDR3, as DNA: TGTGCCAGTAGTACCACTGAAGGGGTACGGACTGAAGCTTTCTTT.

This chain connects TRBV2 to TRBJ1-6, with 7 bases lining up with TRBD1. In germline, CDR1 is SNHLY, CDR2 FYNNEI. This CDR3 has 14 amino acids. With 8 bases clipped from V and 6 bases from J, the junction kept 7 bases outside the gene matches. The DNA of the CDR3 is TGTGCCAGCTACCCGGACAGGCGTAATTCACCCCTCCACTTT. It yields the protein CASYPDRRNSPLHF. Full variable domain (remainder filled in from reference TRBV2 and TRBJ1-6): EPEVTQTPSHQVTQMGQEVILRCVPISNHLYFYWYRQILGQKVEFLVSFYNNEISEKSEIFDDQFSVERPDGSNFTLKIRSTKLEDSAMYFCASYPDRRNSPLHFGNGTRLTVT.

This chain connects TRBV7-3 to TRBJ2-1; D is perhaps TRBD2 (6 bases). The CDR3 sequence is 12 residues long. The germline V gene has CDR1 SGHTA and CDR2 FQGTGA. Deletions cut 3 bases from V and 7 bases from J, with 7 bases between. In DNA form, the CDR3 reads TGTGCCAGCAGCTTTGCGGGGAATGAGCAGTTCTTC. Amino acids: CASSFAGNEQFF.